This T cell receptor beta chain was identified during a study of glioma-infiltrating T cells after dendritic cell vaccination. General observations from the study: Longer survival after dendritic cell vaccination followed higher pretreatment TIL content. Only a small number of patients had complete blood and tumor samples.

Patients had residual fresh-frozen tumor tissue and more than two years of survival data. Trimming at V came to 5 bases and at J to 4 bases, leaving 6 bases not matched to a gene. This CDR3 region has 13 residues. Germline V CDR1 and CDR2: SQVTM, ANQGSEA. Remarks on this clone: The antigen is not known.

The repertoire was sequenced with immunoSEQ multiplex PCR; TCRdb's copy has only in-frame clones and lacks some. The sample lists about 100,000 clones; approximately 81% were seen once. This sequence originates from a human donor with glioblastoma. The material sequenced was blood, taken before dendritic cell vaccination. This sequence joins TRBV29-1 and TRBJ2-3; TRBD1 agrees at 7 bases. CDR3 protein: CSVRQGGADTQYF. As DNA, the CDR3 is TGCAGCGTTCGACAGGGCGGCGCAGATACGCAGTATTTT.